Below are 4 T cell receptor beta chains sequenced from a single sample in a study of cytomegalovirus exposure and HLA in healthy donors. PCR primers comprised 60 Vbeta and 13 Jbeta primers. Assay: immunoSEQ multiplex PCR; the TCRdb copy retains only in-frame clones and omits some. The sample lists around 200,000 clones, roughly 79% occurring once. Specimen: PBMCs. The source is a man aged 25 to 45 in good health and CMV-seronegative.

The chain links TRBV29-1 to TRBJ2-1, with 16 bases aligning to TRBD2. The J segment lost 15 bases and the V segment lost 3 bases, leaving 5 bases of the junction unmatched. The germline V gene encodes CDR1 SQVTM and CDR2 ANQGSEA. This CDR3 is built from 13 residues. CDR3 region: CSVEGTSGRALFF. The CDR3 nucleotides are TGCAGCGTTGAGGGGACTAGCGGGAGGGCCTTGTTCTTC.

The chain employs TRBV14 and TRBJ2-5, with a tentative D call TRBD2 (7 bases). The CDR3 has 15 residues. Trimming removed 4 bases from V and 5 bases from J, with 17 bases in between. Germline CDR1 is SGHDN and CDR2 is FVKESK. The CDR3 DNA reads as TGTGCCAGCAGCCCCCTCTGGGGGGGGCTGGAGACCCAGTACTTC. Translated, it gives CASSPLWGGLETQYF.

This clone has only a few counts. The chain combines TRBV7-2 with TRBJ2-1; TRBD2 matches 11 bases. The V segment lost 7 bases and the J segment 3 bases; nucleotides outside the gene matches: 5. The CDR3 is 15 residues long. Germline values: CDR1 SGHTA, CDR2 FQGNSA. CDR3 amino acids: CASIGTSGNYNEQFF. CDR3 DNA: TGTGCCAGCATCGGGACTAGCGGAAACTACAATGAGCAGTTCTTC.

The CDR3 DNA follows: TGTGCCAGCAGCTTAAAATATGACACTGAAGCTTTCTTT. Amino acids: CASSLKYDTEAFF. The chain combines TRBV7-7 with TRBJ1-1; the D is unclear. CDR1 and CDR2 (germline): SSHAT, FNYEAQ (reference sequence). The ends were cut back, 2 bases at V and 3 bases at J, with 7 bases in the middle. The CDR3 is made up of 13 amino acids.